These T cell receptor beta chains were read from a single sample in a study of blood T cell repertoires in COVID-19. TCRdb keeps only in-frame clones here, not all; method: immunoSEQ multiplex PCR. Here the sample spans roughly 240,000 clones, approximately 90% being singletons. The source material was PBMCs or T cells enriched from blood (not recorded which). The receptors shown here come from a man aged 50-60 years who had been exposed to COVID-19. The CDR3 runs from the conserved cysteine through the conserved F or W. The D gene is left open where the match is weak. Some rows have no size entry. The others give once, few or many, or a class for an expanded clone.

v_call	d_call	j_call	cdr3_length	clone_size	cdr3_nt	cdr3_aa
TRBV6-5	.	TRBJ2-7	12	.	TGTGCCAGCAGCTCAGACAGTTACGAGCAGTACTTC	CASSSDSYEQYF
TRBV24-1	.	TRBJ2-1	16	.	TGTGCCACCAGTGACCCTGGACAAGTTTTTTACAATGAGCAGTTCTTC	CATSDPGQVFYNEQFF
TRBV9	TRBD2	TRBJ2-7	16	few	TGTGCCAGCAGCGTAGGGCTAGCGGGGGAAATTTACGAGCAGTACTTC	CASSVGLAGEIYEQYF
TRBV7-2	TRBD2	TRBJ2-1	16	.	TGTGCCAGCAGCTCTCGGGTCTCCGGGAGGAACAATGAGCAGTTCTTC	CASSSRVSGRNNEQFF
TRBV7-8	.	TRBJ2-7	11	.	TGTGCCAGCATCCTTAACTACGAGCAGTACTTC	CASILNYEQYF
TRBV28	TRBD1	TRBJ1-1	15	.	TGTGCCAGCAGTCCCTGGGACAGGGGAAACACTGAAGCTTTCTTT	CASSPWDRGNTEAFF
TRBV7-9	.	TRBJ1-4	17	once	TGTGCCAGCAGCTCCATGACAGTCCTTGCAACTAATGAAAAACTGTTTTTT	CASSSMTVLATNEKLFF
TRBV7-9	.	TRBJ2-3	13	.	TGTGCCAGCAGCCTCTCTAGCACAGATACGCAGTATTTT	CASSLSSTDTQYF
TRBV7-9	.	TRBJ1-2	14	.	TGTGCCAGCAGCCCACAACAGGGATATAGTGGCTACACCTTC	CASSPQQGYSGYTF
TRBV28	TRBD1	TRBJ2-1	15	.	TGTGCCAGCAGCTTGACAGGGGTAAGCGCAGATGAGCAGTTCTTC	CASSLTGVSADEQFF
TRBV7-3	TRBD1	TRBJ2-2	17	.	TGTGCCAGCAGCTTCCTACAGGGGGCCTTATTCACCGGGGAGCTGTTTTTT	CASSFLQGALFTGELFF
TRBV7-9	TRBD2	TRBJ2-5	15	.	TGTGCCAGCAGCTTAGGAACGGGGGGGCTGGAGACCCAGTACTTC	CASSLGTGGLETQYF
TRBV6-5	TRBD1	TRBJ1-2	14	.	TGTGCCAGCAGTAACCGACAGGGGCCTTATGGCTACACCTTC	CASSNRQGPYGYTF
TRBV4-1	TRBD1	TRBJ1-6	16	.	TGCGCCAGCAGCCGCGACACCGGGACAGATAATTCACCCCTCCACTTT	CASSRDTGTDNSPLHF
TRBV4-1	TRBD2	TRBJ2-7	14	.	TGCGCCAGCAGCCAACGAGCGGGGGGATACGAGCAGTACTTC	CASSQRAGGYEQYF
TRBV2	TRBD2	TRBJ2-1	15	.	TGTGCCAGCAGACGGAGGACTAGCGTGTACAATGAGCAGTTCTTC	CASRRRTSVYNEQFF
TRBV28	.	TRBJ1-1	14	.	TGTGCCAGCAGTTTTGGGAGCCTGAACACTGAAGCTTTCTTT	CASSFGSLNTEAFF
TRBV19	.	TRBJ1-5	14	.	TGTGCCAGTAGTATCAGGGATAGCAATCAGCCCCAGCATTTT	CASSIRDSNQPQHF
TRBV5-1	TRBD2	TRBJ2-1	16	.	TGCGCCAGCAGCACCGGGACTAGCGGGGGGGCCTATGAGCAGTTCTTC	CASSTGTSGGAYEQFF
TRBV28	TRBD1	TRBJ1-1	16	.	TGTGCCAGCATCAGTTACGAAGGGCAGGGGGCATCGAAAGCTTTCTTT	CASISYEGQGASKAFF
TRBV7-9	.	TRBJ2-2	15	.	TGTGCCAGAGACAGGGGAGGGTCGAACACCGGGGAGCTGTTTTTT	CARDRGGSNTGELFF
TRBV27	.	TRBJ2-5	13	.	TGTGCCAGCAGTTTACAATCCCAAGAGACCCAGTACTTC	CASSLQSQETQYF
TRBV5-5	.	TRBJ2-1	13	.	TGTGCCAGCAGCTTCTACAGATACAATGAGCAGTTCTTC	CASSFYRYNEQFF
TRBV5-1	.	TRBJ1-1	15	.	TGCGCCAGCAGCTTGGATGCCCGGAGGAACACTGAAGCTTTCTTT	CASSLDARRNTEAFF
TRBV24-1	.	TRBJ2-1	16	.	TGTGCCACCAGTAACAGACAGGCTATGACCTACAATGAGCAGTTCTTC	CATSNRQAMTYNEQFF
TRBV19	.	TRBJ2-3	14	.	TGTGCCAGTAGTATTCAAGGGGGCACAGATACGCAGTATTTT	CASSIQGGTDTQYF
TRBV6-5	.	TRBJ2-7	13	.	TGTGCCAGCAGTTACTCCCCCGAGCGGGCCAAGTACTTC	CASSYSPERAKYF
TRBV2	.	TRBJ1-5	14	.	TGTGCCAGCAGTGTGTTGGAGGGTAATCAGCCCCAGCATTTT	CASSVLEGNQPQHF
TRBV19	.	TRBJ1-1	15	.	TGTGCCAGTAGTATGGTCGGGGGTTGGGCCGCTGAAGCTTTCTTT	CASSMVGGWAAEAFF
TRBV30	.	TRBJ2-7	13	.	TGTGCCTGGAAGTTAGAGAGGACCTACGAGCAGTACTTC	CAWKLERTYEQYF
TRBV5-1	.	TRBJ1-5	15	.	TGCGCCAGCAGCTTGGCGGGAGCCAGCAATCAGCCCCAGCATTTT	CASSLAGASNQPQHF
TRBV5-1	.	TRBJ1-1	17	.	TGCGCCAGCAGCTTGTGGAGACCGGTCAGTCGGAACACTGAAGCTTTCTTT	CASSLWRPVSRNTEAFF
TRBV19	.	TRBJ1-5	16	.	TGTGCCAGTGGGACGGAGGGTTGGAATAGCAATCAGCCCCAGCATTTT	CASGTEGWNSNQPQHF
TRBV5-5	TRBD1	TRBJ1-3	16	.	TGTGCCAGCAGCTTAGGGACAGGTCTCTCTGGAAACACCATATATTTT	CASSLGTGLSGNTIYF
TRBV28	TRBD2	TRBJ2-1	18	.	TGTGCCAGCAGTTTTTTTTCCACTAGCGGGAGATTTGGCAATGAGCAGTTCTTC	CASSFFSTSGRFGNEQFF
TRBV28	.	TRBJ1-6	14	.	TGTGCCAGCAGTTTAGGCCAGGGAGGCTCACCCCTCCACTTT	CASSLGQGGSPLHF
TRBV11-3	TRBD1	TRBJ2-5	16	.	TGTGCCAGCAGCCCTTTGGGACAGGGGGGACAAGAGACCCAGTACTTC	CASSPLGQGGQETQYF
TRBV6-4	TRBD1	TRBJ1-2	15	.	TGTGCCAGCAGTGACCGGGACAGGGGTCTGGAGGGCTACACCTTC	CASSDRDRGLEGYTF
TRBV19	TRBD1	TRBJ1-2	17	.	TGTGCCAGTAGTTTAGGGACAGGGGAGCAAGACCTCTATGGCTACACCTTC	CASSLGTGEQDLYGYTF
TRBV5-3	.	TRBJ1-5	17	.	TGTGCCAGAAGTTTGGACAAGGGGGTGTTTAGCAATCAGCCCCAGCATTTT	CARSLDKGVFSNQPQHF
TRBV7-9	.	TRBJ2-5	14	.	TGTGCCAGCGGACCCGGGACTGGACAAGAGACCCAGTACTTC	CASGPGTGQETQYF
TRBV19	.	TRBJ1-1	16	.	TGTGCCAGTAGTCCTATCGGGTCGAGAAAGAACACTGAAGCTTTCTTT	CASSPIGSRKNTEAFF
TRBV6-5	.	TRBJ1-4	15	.	TGTGCCAGCATACTCCTGGAGGGCGGAAATGAAAAACTGTTTTTT	CASILLEGGNEKLFF
TRBV6-5	TRBD1	TRBJ2-2	14	.	TGTGCCAGCAGTTACAGGGGGCGCACCGGGGAGCTGTTTTTT	CASSYRGRTGELFF
TRBV16	.	TRBJ1-5	13	.	TGTGCCAGCAGCCAATCGTCGAGGAGGACCGAGCATTTT	CASSQSSRRTEHF
TRBV9	.	TRBJ1-6	16	.	TGTGCCAGCAGCGGAGATGTGGGCGACGATAATTCACCCCTCCACTTT	CASSGDVGDDNSPLHF
TRBV7-8	.	TRBJ1-3	15	.	TGTGCCAGCAGCAAGGACAGTCACTCTGGAAACACCATATATTTT	CASSKDSHSGNTIYF
TRBV5-1	.	TRBJ1-4	14	.	TGCGCCAGCAGCGACCCAGGGGCCTTTGAAAAACTGTTTTTT	CASSDPGAFEKLFF